This TCR beta chain was sequenced for a study of early T cells in non-severe SARS-CoV-2 infection. As for the study in general: Alpha and beta chains were unpaired, from unsorted whole-blood bulk RNA. Study conclusions and caveats: Anti-spike CD8 specificities were favored by VDJdb matching, whose results missed private and CD4 specificities.

Molecules of cDNA were individually given unique molecular identifiers that were attached to them. In TCRdb, the 5' RACE reads were re-called with MiXCR into one record per CDR3 protein. The sample yields some 60,000 distinct CDR3 sequences, 10% to 15% seen once. CDR3 size: 19 residues. V shed 4 bases and J 2 bases; nucleotides not matched to a gene: 14. Germline V gene data show CDR1 as SGHAT and CDR2 as FQNNGV. Many counts were recorded for this clonotype. No antigen is known for it. This TCR derives from an adult who was a healthcare worker with PCR-confirmed SARS-CoV-2 infection or an uninfected control (not recorded which). Specimen: whole blood. This chain joins TRBV11-2 and TRBJ2-2; TRBD2 matches at 9 bases. The CDR3: CASSSLEILAGVNTGELFF. CDR3 nucleotides: TGTGCCAGCAGCTCCCTCGAGATATTAGCGGGGGTAAACACCGGGGAGCTGTTTTTT.